The 25 T cell receptor beta chains below all came from one sample that was sequenced in a study of blood T cell repertoires in COVID-19. Sequenced by immunoSEQ multiplex PCR; TCRdb stores in-frame clones only, minus some. The sample carries around 33,000 clones, 90% recorded once. The material sequenced was peripheral blood. Every receptor here comes from a man at least 80 years old with acute or convalescent COVID-19.

The chain uses TRBV5-6 and TRBJ2-3, with D perhaps matching TRBD1 (5 bases). There are 14 residues in the CDR3. V gave up 4 bases and J gave up 0 bases, with 9 bases separating them. Germline values: CDR1 SGHDT, CDR2 YYEEEE. The CDR3, as DNA: TGTGCCAGCAGCGGATCAGGGAGCACAGATACGCAGTATTTT. It codes for CASSGSGSTDTQYF. Full variable domain (missing parts from reference TRBV5-6 and TRBJ2-3): DAGVTQSPTHLIKTRGQQVTLRCSPKSGHDTVSWYQQALGQGPQFIFQYYEEEERQRGNFPDRFSGHQFPNYSSELNVNALLLGDSALYLCASSGSGSTDTQYFGPGTRLTVL.

The chain joins TRBV5-1 to TRBJ2-5; D may be TRBD1 (6 bases). The CDR3 totals 14 residues. Germline values: CDR1 SGHRS, CDR2 YFSETQ. With 4 bases removed from V and 2 bases from J, the gap between germline ends came to 12 bases. The chain's CDR3 is CASSIGTFQETQYF. The CDR3 DNA reads as TGCGCCAGCAGCATCGGGACATTTCAAGAGACCCAGTACTTC.

The rearrangement uses TRBV6-1 and TRBJ2-7, with TRBD1 identical over 12 bases. Germline V lookup: CDR1 MNHNS, CDR2 SASEGT. The CDR3 loop spans 18 amino acids. The ends lost 3 bases at V and 0 bases at J; junction bases unmatched: 9. CDR3 nucleotides: TGTGCCAGCAGTGAGGGGACAGGGGGCGACCTGAGCTCCTACGAGCAGTACTTC. The encoded protein is CASSEGTGGDLSSYEQYF.

The V gene is TRBV28, the J gene TRBJ1-4; no reliable D call. V was cut by 6 bases and J by 4 bases, with 3 bases left in between. Germline V gene data show CDR1 as MDHEN and CDR2 as SYDVKM. The CDR3 runs to 11 residues. Written as DNA, the CDR3 is TGTGCCAGCAGCAATAATGAAAAACTGTTTTTT. It codes for CASSNNEKLFF. The full variable domain, rest sourced from reference TRBV28 and TRBJ1-4, is DVKVTQSSRYLVKRTGEKVFLECVQDMDHENMFWYRQDPGLGLRLIYFSYDVKMKEKGDIPEGYSVSREKKERFSLILESASTNQTSMYLCASSNNEKLFFGSGTQLSVL.

This clone was counted a single time. V is TRBV7-9 and J is TRBJ2-7; 7 bases agree with TRBD2. The V segment lost 4 bases and the J segment 3 bases; nucleotides outside the gene matches: 6. The germline CDR1 and CDR2 sequences are SEHNR and FQNEAQ (reference sequence). There are 14 residues in the CDR3. The CDR3 region has the DNA TGTGCCAGCAGCTCGGGGGGAGCCCGCTACGAGCAGTACTTC. Translation gives CASSSGGARYEQYF.

The genes are TRBV7-6 and TRBJ1-3; TRBD1 is a possible D gene (6 bases). Germline CDR1 SGHVS, CDR2 FNYEAQ. The CDR3 has 15 residues. V lost 0 bases and J lost 4, with 10 bases in between. In DNA, the CDR3 is TGTGCCAGCAGCTTAGCCGGACAGCTAGGAAACACCATATATTTT. The encoded protein is CASSLAGQLGNTIYF.

The chain is built from TRBV10-3 and TRBJ2-7; 15 positions match TRBD2. With 6 bases clipped from V and 2 bases from J, the junction kept 5 bases outside the gene matches. Per germline, CDR1 ENHRY and CDR2 SYGVKD. The CDR3 contains 16 residues. CDR3 amino acids: CAIRGTSGGLAYEQYF. DNA for the CDR3: TGTGCCATCAGGGGGACTAGCGGGGGGCTTGCCTACGAGCAGTACTTC.

The rearrangement joins TRBV27 to TRBJ1-6, with 9 bases matching TRBD1. CDR1 is MNHEY and CDR2 is SMNVEV in the germline V gene (reference sequence). V trimming: 4 bases; J trimming: 0 bases; junction bases outside the gene matches: 7. The CDR3 loop spans 18 amino acids. This CDR3 is CASSSLGTGSSYNSPLHF. CDR3 coding DNA: TGTGCCAGCAGTTCTCTAGGGACAGGGAGCTCCTATAATTCACCCCTCCACTTT.

This chain links TRBV18 with TRBJ1-4; D is uncertain. Germline V gene sequence: CDR1 KGHSH, CDR2 LQKENI. Between the trimmed V and J ends, which lost 3 bases and 0 bases, there was a span of 8 bases. This CDR3 region has 15 residues. The chain's CDR3 is CASSPKLSTNEKLFF. CDR3 in DNA: TGTGCCAGCTCACCTAAACTTTCAACTAATGAAAAACTGTTTTTT.

On this clone itself: Other DNA variants within this sample encode the same CDR3. This chain connects TRBV19 to TRBJ1-6, with TRBD1 matching over 8 bases. This CDR3 contains 13 residues. Germline CDR1 and CDR2: LNHDA and SQIVND (reference sequence). Trimming took 6 bases from V and 8 from J; bases not matched to a gene: 3. This CDR3 reads CASSTGGDSPLHF. The CDR3 nucleotides read TGTGCCAGTAGCACAGGGGGTGATTCACCCCTCCACTTT.

V gene TRBV28 combines with J gene TRBJ1-2; a possible D gene is TRBD1 (5 bases). V was cut by 5 bases and J by 0 bases, with 16 bases left in between. In germline, CDR1 is MDHEN, CDR2 SYDVKM. CDR3 length: 16 amino acids. The CDR3 is CASSLTGRVANYGYTF. The CDR3 DNA follows: TGTGCCAGCAGTCTCACCGGCAGGGTGGCTAACTATGGCTACACCTTC.

This chain joins TRBV5-1 and TRBJ2-7; D may be TRBD2 (5 bases). The CDR3 loop spans 14 amino acids. Germline V gene data show CDR1 as SGHRS and CDR2 as YFSETQ. Trimming cost V 0 bases and J 9 bases, with 16 bases left between them. For the CDR3, the DNA is TGCGCCAGCAGCTTGGGCCCCGGGGATACCCTGCAGTACTTC. It is translated as CASSLGPGDTLQYF.

A few counts support this clone. CDR3 bases: TGTGCCAGCAGCTCAAAACAGCGGAGCTCCTACGAGCAGTACTTC. The encoded protein is CASSSKQRSSYEQYF. This rearrangement joins TRBV5-4 to TRBJ2-7; tentative D call: TRBD2 (5 bases). The CDR3 has 15 amino acids. Germline V gene sequence: CDR1 SGHNT, CDR2 YYREEE (reference sequence). Trimming removed 3 bases at V and 0 bases at J, with 13 bases between.

The chain's CDR3 is CASSLLTGQGFATNEKLFF. DNA of the CDR3: TGTGCCAGCTCACTATTGACGGGACAGGGCTTCGCAACTAATGAAAAACTGTTTTTT. The chain carries TRBV18 and TRBJ1-4; TRBD1 agrees at 9 bases. There are 19 residues in the CDR3. Looked up from germline, CDR1 is KGHSH and CDR2 is LQKENI. The V segment lost 4 bases and the J segment 0 bases; nucleotides outside the gene matches: 12.

The chain carries TRBV5-1 and TRBJ2-7; 8 nucleotides agree with TRBD1. V shed 2 bases and J 1 base; nucleotides not matched to a gene: 2. The CDR3 length is 14 residues. Per the germline V gene, CDR1 is SGHRS and CDR2 is YFSETQ. In nucleotides, the CDR3 is TGCGCCAGCAGCTTCGGGGACAGGTCCTACGAGCAGTACTTC. Its protein is CASSFGDRSYEQYF.

The V and J genes are TRBV3-1 (or the pseudogene TRBV3-2) and TRBJ1-1, with 9 bases matching TRBD1. Germline trimming cut 4 bases from V and 5 bases from J; bases unmatched to any gene: 5. The CDR3 is 14 amino acids. The germline V gene has CDR1 LGHDT and CDR2 YNNKEL (reference sequence). CDR3 DNA sequence: TGTGCCAGCAGCCGGCCGGGACAGGGAACTGAAGCTTTCTTT. Its translation: CASSRPGQGTEAFF.

This clone was detected only once. The chain recombines TRBV12-5 with TRBJ1-3, with 9 bases identical to TRBD1. This CDR3 is built from 17 residues. CDR1 is LGHNT, CDR2 FRNRAP, per germline. Germline trimming cut 0 bases from V and 0 bases from J; bases unmatched to any gene: 3. The CDR3 coding sequence is TGTGCTAGTGGTTTGGTGGACAGGGGCTTCTCTGGAAACACCATATATTTT. The encoded protein is CASGLVDRGFSGNTIYF.

This chain joins TRBV5-1 and TRBJ1-6, with D unresolved. With 0 bases removed from V and 0 bases from J, the gap between germline ends came to 13 bases. The length of the CDR3 is 18 residues. The germline V gene encodes CDR1 SGHRS and CDR2 YFSETQ. The CDR3 protein is CASSLAGVADSYNSPLHF. The DNA of the CDR3 is TGCGCCAGCAGCTTGGCCGGGGTAGCCGACTCCTATAATTCACCCCTCCACTTT.

This sequence joins TRBV4-2 and TRBJ2-1, with TRBD2 matching 13 bases. This CDR3 comprises 15 residues. The junction had 6 bases not matched to a gene; V was cut back by 4 bases and J by 9 bases. Germline assignment: CDR1 LGHNA and CDR2 YNFKEQ. Written as DNA, the CDR3 is TGTGCCAGCAGCCCACTAGCGGGGGGGCAGGGTGAGCAGTTCTTC. The encoded protein is CASSPLAGGQGEQFF.

The chain recombines TRBV5-8 with TRBJ2-3, with 9 bases aligning to TRBD2. CDR1 is SGHTS and CDR2 is YDEGEE in the germline V gene. The ends lost 4 bases at V and 0 bases at J; junction bases unmatched: 6. The length of the CDR3 is 16 residues. CDR3 bases: TGTGCCAGCAGCGGAGGACTAGCGAGAAGCACAGATACGCAGTATTTT. Translating it yields CASSGGLARSTDTQYF.

The V and J genes are TRBV28 and TRBJ2-7; tentatively, D is TRBD1 (5 bases). The CDR3 loop spans 14 amino acids. V was pared by 4 bases and J by 6 bases, with 16 bases between. Germline lookup yields CDR1 MDHEN and CDR2 SYDVKM. CDR3 protein: CASSSPSLRGEQYF. The DNA of the CDR3 is TGTGCCAGCAGTTCACCCTCCCTAAGGGGCGAGCAGTACTTC. Full variable domain (remainder filled in from reference TRBV28 and TRBJ2-7): DVKVTQSSRYLVKRTGEKVFLECVQDMDHENMFWYRQDPGLGLRLIYFSYDVKMKEKGDIPEGYSVSREKKERFSLILESASTNQTSMYLCASSSPSLRGEQYFGPGTRLTVT.

The rearrangement joins TRBV6-5 to TRBJ1-4, with D unclear. Per germline, CDR1 MNHEY and CDR2 SVGAGI. Deletions cut 5 bases from V and 5 bases from J, with 12 bases between. The CDR3 contains 14 residues. CDR3 DNA: TGTGCCAGCAGTCCCCGAGGGTGGAATGAAAAACTGTTTTTT. Encoded protein: CASSPRGWNEKLFF.

This rearrangement joins TRBV18 to TRBJ1-2; D remains ambiguous. V was trimmed by 2 bases and J by 6 bases, leaving 13 bases between them. This CDR3 comprises 14 residues. The germline V gene has CDR1 KGHSH and CDR2 LQKENI. The CDR3 region is CASSPDLARHGYTF. The CDR3 DNA is TGTGCCAGCTCACCAGATTTAGCGAGGCATGGCTACACCTTC.

This sequence joins TRBV3-1 (or the pseudogene TRBV3-2) and TRBJ2-7, with 9 positions matching TRBD1. Germline-derived CDR1 and CDR2 are LGHDT and YNNKEL (reference sequence). This CDR3 spans 14 amino acids. The V and J ends lost 5 bases and 2 bases, in that order; junction bases with no gene match: 4. CDR3 sequence: CASSEQGAAYEQYF. The CDR3 nucleotides are TGTGCCAGCAGCGAACAGGGGGCTGCCTACGAGCAGTACTTC.

The rearrangement links TRBV30 to TRBJ1-6; TRBD1 might be the D (6 bases). In germline, CDR1 is GTSNPN, CDR2 SVGIG (reference sequence). The CDR3 consists of 13 residues. V lost 4 bases and J lost 7, with 11 bases in between. CDR3 sequence (DNA): TGTGCCTGGACTTCCAGGGGAAATTCACCCCTCCACTTT. Amino acids: CAWTSRGNSPLHF. Complete variable domain (other parts from reference TRBV30 and TRBJ1-6): SQTIHQWPATLVQPVGSPLSLECTVEGTSNPNLYWYRQAAGRGLQLLFYSVGIGQISSEVPQNLSASRPQDRQFILSSKKLLLSDSGFYLCAWTSRGNSPLHFGNGTRLTVT.